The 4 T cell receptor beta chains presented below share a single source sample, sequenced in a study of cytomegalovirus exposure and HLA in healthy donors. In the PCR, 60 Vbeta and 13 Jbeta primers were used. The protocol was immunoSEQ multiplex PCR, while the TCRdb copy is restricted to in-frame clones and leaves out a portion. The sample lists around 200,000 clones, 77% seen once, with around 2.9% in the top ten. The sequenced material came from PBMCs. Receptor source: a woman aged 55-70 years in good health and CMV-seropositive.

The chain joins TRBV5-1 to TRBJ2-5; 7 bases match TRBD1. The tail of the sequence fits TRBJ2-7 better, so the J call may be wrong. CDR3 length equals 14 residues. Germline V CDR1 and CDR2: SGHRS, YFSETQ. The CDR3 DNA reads TGCGCCAGCAGCATACAGGGGAATTTCGACGAGCAGTACTTC. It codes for CASSIQGNFDEQYF.

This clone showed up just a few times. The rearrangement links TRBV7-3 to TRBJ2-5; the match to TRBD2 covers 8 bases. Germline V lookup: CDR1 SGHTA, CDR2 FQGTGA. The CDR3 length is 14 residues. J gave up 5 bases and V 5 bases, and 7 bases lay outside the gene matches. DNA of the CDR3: TGTGCCAGCAGCCGCTCGGGGGGGCTGGAGACCCAGTACTTC. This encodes CASSRSGGLETQYF.

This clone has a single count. The CDR3 nucleotides are TGTGCCAGTAGAAAGGGGGACAGGGGGATCCCTGAAGCTTTCTTT. Its protein is CASRKGDRGIPEAFF. The V and J genes are TRBV19 and TRBJ1-1; 11 bases agree with TRBD1. The CDR3 consists of 15 residues. In germline, CDR1 is LNHDA, CDR2 SQIVND (reference sequence). The trim removed 6 bases at V and 6 bases at J, leaving 9 bases unmatched.

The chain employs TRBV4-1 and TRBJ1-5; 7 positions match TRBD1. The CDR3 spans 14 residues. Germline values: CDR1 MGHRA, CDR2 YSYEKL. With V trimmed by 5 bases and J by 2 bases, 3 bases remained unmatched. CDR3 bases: TGCGCCAGCAGCAGGGGGCTAGGCAATCAGCCCCAGCATTTT. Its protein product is CASSRGLGNQPQHF.